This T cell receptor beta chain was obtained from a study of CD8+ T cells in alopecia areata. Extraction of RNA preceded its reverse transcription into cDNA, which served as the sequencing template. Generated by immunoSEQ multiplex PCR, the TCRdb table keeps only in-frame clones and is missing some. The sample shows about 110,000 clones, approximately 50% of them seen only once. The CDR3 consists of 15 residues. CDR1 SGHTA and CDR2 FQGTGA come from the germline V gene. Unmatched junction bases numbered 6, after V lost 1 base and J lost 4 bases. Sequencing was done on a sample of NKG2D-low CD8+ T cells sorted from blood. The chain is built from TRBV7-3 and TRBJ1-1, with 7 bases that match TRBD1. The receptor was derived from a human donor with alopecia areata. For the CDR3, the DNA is TGTGCCAGCAGCTTAATAGGGGGCGCTGGCACTGAAGCTTTCTTT. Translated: CASSLIGGAGTEAFF.